The 6 T cell receptor beta chains presented below share a single source sample, sequenced in a study of T cell repertoires in cytomegalovirus infection. TCRdb used MiXCR to reprocess the reads, holding one entry per CDR3 protein. Seen here are roughly 180,000 distinct CDR3 sequences, 28% observed once, and the top ten hold 30% to 35%. Sequences were obtained from PBMCs. The receptors were sampled from a human donor in good health (CMV status not recorded). Some clones in this sample may be carry-over from other donors' samples.

At least ten counts were recorded for this clonotype. The rearrangement links TRBV7-2 to TRBJ1-1, with a tentative D call TRBD1 (5 bases). CDR1 and CDR2 (germline): SGHTA, FQGNSA. The CDR3 runs 14 residues. V dropped 5 bases and J dropped 2 bases, with 12 bases sitting between them. The CDR3 DNA follows: TGTGCCAGCAGCCCGAGACAGCCTAACACTGAAGCTTTCTTT. It translates to CASSPRQPNTEAFF.

The gene calls are TRBV12-3 or TRBV12-4 and TRBJ2-1; D could derive from TRBD1 or TRBD2 (5 bases each). This CDR3 contains 16 residues. V was trimmed by 7 bases and J by 0 bases, leaving 16 bases between them. The CDR3 sequence: CASNTRGGSSYNEQFF. In DNA form, the CDR3 reads TGTGCCAGCAATACCCGTGGGGGTAGCTCCTACAATGAGCAGTTCTTC.

The chain uses TRBV29-1 and TRBJ1-1; possibly TRBD1 for D (5 bases). The CDR3 sequence is 14 residues long. Germline CDR1 and CDR2: SQVTM and ANQGSEA. Trimming stripped 7 bases from V and 5 bases from J, with 20 bases between. CDR3 loop: CSASLSAEGTEAFF. CDR3 in DNA: TGCAGCGCGTCACTGTCGGCTGAGGGGACTGAAGCTTTCTTT.

This clonotype appeared a few times. The chain employs TRBV29-1 and TRBJ2-1; tentatively, D is TRBD1 (5 bases). V was pared by 7 bases and J by 16 bases, with 20 bases between. CDR3 size: 11 residues. Germline V gene lookup returns CDR1 SQVTM and CDR2 ANQGSEA. The CDR3 DNA follows: TGCAGCGCTACTTCGACAGACCAGAAATTCTTC. Translating it yields CSATSTDQKFF.

The chain joins TRBV6-6 to TRBJ2-3; D ambiguous. Germline CDR1 is MNHNY and CDR2 is SVGAGI (reference sequence). Trimming pared 7 bases from V and 8 bases from J, leaving 16 bases between. CDR3 length equals 13 residues. This chain's CDR3 is CASTLRGSGTQYF. The CDR3 DNA reads as TGTGCCAGCACCCTTCGAGGTTCAGGTACGCAGTATTTT.

The genes are TRBV7-3 and TRBJ2-1, with TRBD2 as a possible D gene (6 bases). V was shortened by 3 bases and J by 4 bases, with 16 bases between the two germline ends. The CDR3 is 16 residues long. Per the germline V gene, CDR1 is SGHTA and CDR2 is FQGTGA. The CDR3 here is CASSFLGGSLYNEQFF. DNA of the CDR3: TGTGCCAGCAGCTTCCTGGGAGGCTCATTATACAATGAGCAGTTCTTC.